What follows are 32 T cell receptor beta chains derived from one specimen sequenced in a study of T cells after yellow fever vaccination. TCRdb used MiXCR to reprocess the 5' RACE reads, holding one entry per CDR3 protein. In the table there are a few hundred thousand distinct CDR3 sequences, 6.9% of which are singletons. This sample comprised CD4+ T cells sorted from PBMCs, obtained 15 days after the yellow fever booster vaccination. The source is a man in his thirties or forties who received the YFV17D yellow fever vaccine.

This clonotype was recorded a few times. The CDR3 coding sequence is TGTGCCAGCAGCCCCCGAGTTTACAATGAGCAGTTCTTC. This translates into CASSPRVYNEQFF. This sequence joins TRBV5-5 and TRBJ2-1; D gene uncertain. Germline V gives CDR1 SGHKS, CDR2 YYEKEE (reference sequence). The CDR3 is made up of 13 amino acids. The V and J ends lost 4 bases and 4 bases respectively, with 9 bases between them. The full variable domain, rest sourced from reference TRBV5-5 and TRBJ2-1, is DAGVTQSPTHLIKTRGQQVTLRCSPISGHKSVSWYQQVLGQGPQFIFQYYEKEERGRGNFPDRFSARQFPNYSSELNVNALLLGDSALYLCASSPRVYNEQFFGPGTRLTVL.

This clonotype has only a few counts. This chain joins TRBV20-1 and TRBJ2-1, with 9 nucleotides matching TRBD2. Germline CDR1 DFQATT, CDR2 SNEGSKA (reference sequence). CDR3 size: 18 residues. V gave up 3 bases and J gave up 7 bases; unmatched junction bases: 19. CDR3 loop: CSARKELAGFLRGNEQFF. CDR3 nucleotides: TGCAGTGCTAGGAAAGAACTAGCGGGTTTCCTACGTGGTAATGAGCAGTTCTTC.

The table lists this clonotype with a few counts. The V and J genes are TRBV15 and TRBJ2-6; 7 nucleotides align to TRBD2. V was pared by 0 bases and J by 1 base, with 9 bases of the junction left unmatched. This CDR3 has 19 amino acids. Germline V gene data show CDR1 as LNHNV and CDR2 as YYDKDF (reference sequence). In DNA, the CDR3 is TGTGCCACCAGCAGAGATGGGAGGGGCGATGGGTCTGGGGCCAACGTCCTGACTTTC. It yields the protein CATSRDGRGDGSGANVLTF.

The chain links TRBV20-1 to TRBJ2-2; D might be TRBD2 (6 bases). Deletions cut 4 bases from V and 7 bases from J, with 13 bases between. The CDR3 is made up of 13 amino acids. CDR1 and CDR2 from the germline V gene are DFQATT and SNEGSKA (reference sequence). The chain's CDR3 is CSANRERNGELFF. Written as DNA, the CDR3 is TGCAGTGCTAATCGGGAGCGAAACGGGGAGCTGTTTTTT.

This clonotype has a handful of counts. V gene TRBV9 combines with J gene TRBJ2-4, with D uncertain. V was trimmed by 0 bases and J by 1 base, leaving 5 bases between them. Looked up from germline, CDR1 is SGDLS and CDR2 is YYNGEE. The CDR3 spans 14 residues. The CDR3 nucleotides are TGTGCCAGCAGCGTAGCACAGGCCAAAAACATTCAGTACTTC. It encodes CASSVAQAKNIQYF.

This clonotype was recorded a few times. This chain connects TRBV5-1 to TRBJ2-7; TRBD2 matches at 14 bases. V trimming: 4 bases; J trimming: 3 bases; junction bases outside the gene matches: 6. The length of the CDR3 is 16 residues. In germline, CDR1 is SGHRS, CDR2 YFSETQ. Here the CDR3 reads CASSPGGTSGSYEQYF. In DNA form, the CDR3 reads TGCGCCAGCAGCCCCGGGGGGACTAGCGGGAGCTACGAGCAGTACTTC.

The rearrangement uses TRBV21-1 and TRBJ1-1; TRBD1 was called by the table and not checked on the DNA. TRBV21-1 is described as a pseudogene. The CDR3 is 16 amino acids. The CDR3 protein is CASSKPHYDRGTEAFF. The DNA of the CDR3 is TGTGCCAGCAGCAAACCGCACTACGACAGGGGCACTGAAGCTTTCTTT.

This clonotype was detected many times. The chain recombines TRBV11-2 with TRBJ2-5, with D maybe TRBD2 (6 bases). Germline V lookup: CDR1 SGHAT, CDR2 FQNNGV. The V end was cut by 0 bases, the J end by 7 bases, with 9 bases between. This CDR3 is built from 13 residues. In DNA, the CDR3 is TGTGCCAGCAGCTTAGAACCGGAGGGGACCCAGTACTTC. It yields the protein CASSLEPEGTQYF.

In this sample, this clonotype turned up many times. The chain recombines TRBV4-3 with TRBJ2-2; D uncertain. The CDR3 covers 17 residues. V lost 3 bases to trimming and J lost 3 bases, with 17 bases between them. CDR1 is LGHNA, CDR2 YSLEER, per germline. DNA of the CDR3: TGCGCCAGCAGCCAGTCCGGGCCCCCTTCGGACACCGGGGAGCTGTTTTTT. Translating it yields CASSQSGPPSDTGELFF.

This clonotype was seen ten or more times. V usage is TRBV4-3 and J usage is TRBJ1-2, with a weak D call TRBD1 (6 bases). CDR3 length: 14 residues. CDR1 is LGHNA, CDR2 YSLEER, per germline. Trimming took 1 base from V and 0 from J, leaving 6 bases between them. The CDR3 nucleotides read TGCGCCAGCAGCCAAGGACAGGCTAACTATGGCTACACCTTC. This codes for CASSQGQANYGYTF.

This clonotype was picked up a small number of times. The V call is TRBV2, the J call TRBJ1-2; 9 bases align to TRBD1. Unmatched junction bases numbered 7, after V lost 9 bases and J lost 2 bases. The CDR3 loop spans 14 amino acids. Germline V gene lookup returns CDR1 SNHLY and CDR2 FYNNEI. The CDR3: CASKPGTGNYGYTF. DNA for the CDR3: TGTGCCAGTAAACCCGGGACAGGGAACTATGGCTACACCTTC.

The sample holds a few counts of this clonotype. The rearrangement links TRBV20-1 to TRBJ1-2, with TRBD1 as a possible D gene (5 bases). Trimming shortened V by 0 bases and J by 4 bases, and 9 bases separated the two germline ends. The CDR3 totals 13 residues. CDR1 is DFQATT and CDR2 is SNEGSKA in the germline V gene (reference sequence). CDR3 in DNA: TGCAGTGCTAGAGAGGCCGGGGGCTATGGCTACACCTTC. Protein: CSAREAGGYGYTF.

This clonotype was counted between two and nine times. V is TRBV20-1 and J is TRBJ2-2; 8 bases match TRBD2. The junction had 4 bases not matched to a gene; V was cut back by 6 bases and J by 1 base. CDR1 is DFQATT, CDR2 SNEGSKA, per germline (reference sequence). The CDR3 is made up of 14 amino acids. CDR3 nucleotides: TGCAGTGCAGTTCGGGGGGGGAACACCGGGGAGCTGTTTTTT. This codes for CSAVRGGNTGELFF.

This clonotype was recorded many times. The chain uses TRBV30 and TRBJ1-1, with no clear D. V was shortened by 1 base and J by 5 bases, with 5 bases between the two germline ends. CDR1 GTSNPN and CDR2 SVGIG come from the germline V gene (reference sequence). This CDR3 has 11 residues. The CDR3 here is CAWSGWTEAFF. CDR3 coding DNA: TGTGCCTGGAGTGGGTGGACTGAAGCTTTCTTT. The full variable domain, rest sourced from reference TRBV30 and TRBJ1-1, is SQTIHQWPATLVQPVGSPLSLECTVEGTSNPNLYWYRQAAGRGLQLLFYSVGIGQISSEVPQNLSASRPQDRQFILSSKKLLLSDSGFYLCAWSGWTEAFFGQGTRLTVV.

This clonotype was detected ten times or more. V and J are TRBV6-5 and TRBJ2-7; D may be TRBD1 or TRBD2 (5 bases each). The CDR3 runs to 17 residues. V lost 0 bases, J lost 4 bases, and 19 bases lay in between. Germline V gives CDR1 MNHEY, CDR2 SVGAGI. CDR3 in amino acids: CASSYSFSGLGVYEQYF. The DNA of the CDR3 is TGTGCCAGCAGTTACTCGTTTTCAGGACTGGGGGTTTACGAGCAGTACTTC.

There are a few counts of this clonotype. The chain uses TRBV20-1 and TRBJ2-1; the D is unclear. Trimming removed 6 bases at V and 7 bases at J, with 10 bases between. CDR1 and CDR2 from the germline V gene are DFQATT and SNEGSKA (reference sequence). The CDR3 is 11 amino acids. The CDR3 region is CSATVWNEQFF. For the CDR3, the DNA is TGCAGTGCCACGGTGTGGAATGAGCAGTTCTTC.

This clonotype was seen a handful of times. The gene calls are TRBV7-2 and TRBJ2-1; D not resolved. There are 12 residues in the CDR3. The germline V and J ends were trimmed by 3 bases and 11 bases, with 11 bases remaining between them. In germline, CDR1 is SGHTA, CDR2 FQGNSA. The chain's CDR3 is CASSLSQLQQFF. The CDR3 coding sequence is TGTGCCAGCAGCTTGTCCCAGCTGCAGCAGTTCTTC.

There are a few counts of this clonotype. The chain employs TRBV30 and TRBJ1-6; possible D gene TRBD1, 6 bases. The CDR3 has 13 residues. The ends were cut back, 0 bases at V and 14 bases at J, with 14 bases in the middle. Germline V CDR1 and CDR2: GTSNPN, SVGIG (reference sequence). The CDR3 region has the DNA TGTGCCTGGAGTGTTGGGGGGACACAAACCCTCCACTTT. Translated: CAWSVGGTQTLHF.

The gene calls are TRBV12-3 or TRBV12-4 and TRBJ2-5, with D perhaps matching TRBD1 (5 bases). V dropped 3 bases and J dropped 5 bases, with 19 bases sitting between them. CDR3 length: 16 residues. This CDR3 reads CASSFGQGGQVETQYF. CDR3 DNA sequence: TGTGCCAGCAGTTTTGGGCAGGGTGGCCAGGTTGAGACCCAGTACTTC.

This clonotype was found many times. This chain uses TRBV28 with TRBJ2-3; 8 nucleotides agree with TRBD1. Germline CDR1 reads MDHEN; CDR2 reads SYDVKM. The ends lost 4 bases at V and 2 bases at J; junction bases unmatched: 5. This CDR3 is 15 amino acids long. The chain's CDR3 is CASSSGQGSTDTQYF. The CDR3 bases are TGTGCCAGCAGTTCCGGACAGGGATCCACAGATACGCAGTATTTT.

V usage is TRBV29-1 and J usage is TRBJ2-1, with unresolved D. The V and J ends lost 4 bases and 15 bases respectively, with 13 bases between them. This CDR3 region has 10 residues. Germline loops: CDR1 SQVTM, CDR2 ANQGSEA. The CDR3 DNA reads TGCAGCGTTGTAAGTAGGCGTCCGTTCTTC. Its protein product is CSVVSRRPFF.

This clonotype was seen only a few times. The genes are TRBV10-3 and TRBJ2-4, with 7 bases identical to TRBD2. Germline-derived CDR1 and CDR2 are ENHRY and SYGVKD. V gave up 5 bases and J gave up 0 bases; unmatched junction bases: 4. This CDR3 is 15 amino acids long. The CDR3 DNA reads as TGTGCCATCAGTAGCGGGGCTCTAGCCAAAAACATTCAGTACTTC. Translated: CAISSGALAKNIQYF.

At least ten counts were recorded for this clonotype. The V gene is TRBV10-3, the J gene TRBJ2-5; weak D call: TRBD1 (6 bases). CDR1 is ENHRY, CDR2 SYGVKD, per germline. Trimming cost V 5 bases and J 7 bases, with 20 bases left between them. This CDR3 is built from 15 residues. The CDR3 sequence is CAISSPGETGRTQYF. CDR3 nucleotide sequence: TGTGCCATCAGTTCCCCCGGGGAAACAGGGCGGACCCAGTACTTC.

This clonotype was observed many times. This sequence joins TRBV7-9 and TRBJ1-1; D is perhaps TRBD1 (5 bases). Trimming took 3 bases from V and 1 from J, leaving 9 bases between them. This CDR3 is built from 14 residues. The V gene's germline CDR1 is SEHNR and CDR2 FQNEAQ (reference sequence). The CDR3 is CASSFTGGNTEAFF. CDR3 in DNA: TGTGCCAGCAGCTTCACGGGGGGGAACACTGAAGCTTTCTTT.

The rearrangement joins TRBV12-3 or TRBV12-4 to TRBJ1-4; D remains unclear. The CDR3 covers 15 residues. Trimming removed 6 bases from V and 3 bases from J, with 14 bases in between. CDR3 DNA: TGTGCCAGCAGACTGGACGGGGATCCTAATGAAAAACTGTTTTTT. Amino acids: CASRLDGDPNEKLFF.

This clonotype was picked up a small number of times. The CDR3 reads CASSLAQGELFF. Here the CDR3 DNA reads TGTGCCAGCAGCTTGGCTCAGGGGGAGCTGTTTTTT. This sequence joins TRBV5-8 and TRBJ2-2; D call uncertain. Trimming removed 0 bases from V and 8 bases from J, with 5 bases in between. The V gene's germline CDR1 is SGHTS and CDR2 YDEGEE. The length of the CDR3 is 12 residues.

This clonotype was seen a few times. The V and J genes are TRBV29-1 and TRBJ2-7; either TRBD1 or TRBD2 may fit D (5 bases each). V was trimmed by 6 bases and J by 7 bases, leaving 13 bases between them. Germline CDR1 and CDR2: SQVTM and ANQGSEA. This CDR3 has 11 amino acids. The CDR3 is CSVGTGREQYF. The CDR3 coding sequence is TGCAGCGTCGGGACGGGCCGGGAGCAGTACTTC.

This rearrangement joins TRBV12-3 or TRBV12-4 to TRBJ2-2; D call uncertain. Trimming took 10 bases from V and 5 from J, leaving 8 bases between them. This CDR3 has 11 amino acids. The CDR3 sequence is CATTRTGELFF. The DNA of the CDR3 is TGTGCCACCACTCGAACCGGGGAGCTGTTTTTT.

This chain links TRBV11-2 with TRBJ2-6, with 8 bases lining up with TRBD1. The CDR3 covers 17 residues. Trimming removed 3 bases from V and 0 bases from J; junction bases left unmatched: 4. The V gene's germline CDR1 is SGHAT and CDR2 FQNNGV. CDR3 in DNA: TGTGCCAGCAGCTTGGGGACAGGAGTCTCTGGGGCCAACGTCCTGACTTTC. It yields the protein CASSLGTGVSGANVLTF. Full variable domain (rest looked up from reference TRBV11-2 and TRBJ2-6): EAGVAQSPRYKIIEKRQSVAFWCNPISGHATLYWYQQILGQGPKLLIQFQNNGVVDDSQLPKDRFSAERLKGVDSTLKIQPAKLEDSAVYLCASSLGTGVSGANVLTFGAGSRLTVL.

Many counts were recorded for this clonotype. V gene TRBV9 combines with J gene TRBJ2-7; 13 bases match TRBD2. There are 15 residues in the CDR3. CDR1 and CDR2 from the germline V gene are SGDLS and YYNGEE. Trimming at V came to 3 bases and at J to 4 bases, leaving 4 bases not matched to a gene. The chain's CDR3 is CASSAGLAGLYEQYF. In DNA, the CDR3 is TGTGCCAGCAGCGCGGGACTAGCGGGACTATACGAGCAGTACTTC.

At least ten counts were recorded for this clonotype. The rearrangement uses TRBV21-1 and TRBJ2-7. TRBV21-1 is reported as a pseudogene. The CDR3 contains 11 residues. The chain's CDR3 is CASSAWWEQYF. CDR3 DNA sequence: TGTGCCAGCAGCGCCTGGTGGGAGCAGTACTTC.

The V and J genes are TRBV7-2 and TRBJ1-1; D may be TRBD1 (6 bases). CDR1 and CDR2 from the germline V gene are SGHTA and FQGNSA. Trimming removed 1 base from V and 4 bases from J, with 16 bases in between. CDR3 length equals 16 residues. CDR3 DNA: TGTGCCAGCAGCTTAGGAGGGGGGGCTTTCGGCACTGAAGCTTTCTTT. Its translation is CASSLGGGAFGTEAFF.